This T cell receptor (beta chain) was obtained from a study of CD8+CD57+ T cells in acquired aplastic anemia. At the level of the study: The average for DNA from sorted CD4+ and CD8+ cells was 3 to 3.5 ug.

CDR3 and TCR beta VDJ profiling relied on genomic DNA as the template. TCRdb analysed the reads with MiXCR anew, one entry per CDR3 protein. This table holds approximately 98,000 distinct CDR3 sequences, roughly 51% found once. Trimming stripped 3 bases from V and 2 bases from J, with 14 bases between. Germline assignment: CDR1 LNHDA and CDR2 SQIVND (reference sequence). The CDR3 extends over 15 amino acids. General study results and limits: There were roughly 30 CD8+ CDR3 sequences that occurred in both patients and controls.

With respect to this clonotype: Its antigen is currently unknown.

The sequence was collected from a human donor in good health, serving as a control. The chain uses TRBV19 and TRBJ2-7; D unclear. Sequencing was performed on sorted CD4+, CD8+, or CD8+CD57+ T cells (not recorded which) from PBMCs. Written as DNA, the CDR3 is TGTGCCAGTAGTATGTCGAGAGTCCTTCCCTACGAGCAGTACTTC. Translated: CASSMSRVLPYEQYF.